The 18 T cell receptor beta chains given below trace back to one sample, sequenced in a study of shared clonotypes between healthy human individuals (TCRdb year 2020). Library generation was performed with the immunoSEQ multiplex PCR assay. TCRdb holds this immuneACCESS table with in-frame rearrangements only. Some clones are missing; in checked studies, unresolved V genes explain under half, and the rest has no known cause. This sample is represented by about 2.3 million clones; 92% of them were singletons. More than 0.35% of the sample lies in the top ten. Sequencing input: naive CD4+ T cells from PBMCs. The cell subset or site label for this specimen denotes: CD45RA+ positively selected. The receptors shown here come from a man between 18 and 29 years old in good health. Some clones in this sample may be carry-over from other donors' samples.

This chain joins TRBV4-1 and TRBJ2-5; 7 nucleotides match TRBD1. The V gene's germline CDR1 is MGHRA and CDR2 YSYEKL. This CDR3 is 14 amino acids long. Unmatched junction bases numbered 3, after V lost 3 bases and J lost 2 bases. This CDR3 reads CASSHGTAQETQYF. CDR3 coding DNA: TGCGCCAGCAGCCACGGGACAGCTCAAGAGACCCAGTACTTC.

In DNA, the CDR3 is TGCGCCAGCAGCCCGCCCCTCGACAGCACAGATACGCAGTATTTT. This translates into CASSPPLDSTDTQYF. The chain joins TRBV5-1 to TRBJ2-3, with unresolved D. The CDR3 sequence is 15 residues long. Germline CDR1 SGHRS, CDR2 YFSETQ. V lost 4 bases to trimming and J lost 0 bases, with 12 bases between them.

This clone was recorded a few times. The chain couples TRBV5-8 to TRBJ1-5; D remains unclear. CDR3 size: 11 residues. The germline V gene encodes CDR1 SGHTS and CDR2 YDEGEE. Trimming pared 6 bases from V and 4 bases from J, leaving 5 bases between. CDR3 region: CASTYNQPQHF. The CDR3, as DNA: TGTGCCAGCACCTATAATCAGCCCCAGCATTTT. The full variable domain, completed using reference TRBV5-8 and TRBJ1-5, is EAGVTQSPTHLIKTRGQQATLRCSPISGHTSVYWYQQALGLGLQFLLWYDEGEERNRGNFPPRFSGRQFPNYSSELNVNALELEDSALYLCASTYNQPQHFGDGTRLSIL.

The chain joins TRBV19 to TRBJ2-1; TRBD1 might be the D (6 bases). The CDR3 has 14 residues. V gave up 3 bases and J gave up 5 bases, with 11 bases separating them. Germline V gene data show CDR1 as LNHDA and CDR2 as SQIVND (reference sequence). The chain's CDR3 is CASSMRGIHNEQFF. In DNA, the CDR3 is TGTGCCAGTAGTATGAGGGGGATCCACAATGAGCAGTTCTTC.

The chain combines TRBV20-1 with TRBJ2-3, with D perhaps being TRBD1 or TRBD2 (5 bases each). The CDR3 has 11 residues. Germline CDR1 reads DFQATT; CDR2 reads SNEGSKA (reference sequence). The germline V and J ends were trimmed by 6 bases and 2 bases, with 6 bases remaining between them. CDR3 protein: CSAGDTDTQYF. The CDR3 bases are TGCAGTGCGGGGGACACAGATACGCAGTATTTT.

V and J are TRBV5-1 and TRBJ1-1; D uncertain. The V gene lost 0 bases and the J gene lost 0 bases, with 12 bases spanning the gap. The CDR3 totals 16 residues. The germline V gene has CDR1 SGHRS and CDR2 YFSETQ. This CDR3 is CASSLGAVQMNTEAFF. Written as DNA, the CDR3 is TGCGCCAGCAGCTTGGGAGCGGTACAGATGAACACTGAAGCTTTCTTT.

CDR3 protein: CASSPRGTWYNEQFF. For the CDR3, the DNA is TGTGCCAGCAGCCCGAGGGGGACGTGGTACAATGAGCAGTTCTTC. V usage is TRBV14 and J usage is TRBJ2-1, with D maybe TRBD1 (6 bases). The CDR3 has 15 amino acids. Germline lookup yields CDR1 SGHDN and CDR2 FVKESK. V was pared by 4 bases and J by 4 bases, with 14 bases between.

V gene TRBV4-3 combines with J gene TRBJ2-5; D remains unclear. The V and J ends lost 1 base and 8 bases respectively, with 11 bases between them. The length of the CDR3 is 13 residues. Germline values: CDR1 LGHNA, CDR2 YSLEER. CDR3 protein: CASSQGRWDTQYF. CDR3 bases: TGCGCCAGCAGCCAAGGGCGATGGGATACCCAGTACTTC.

V is TRBV5-1 and J is TRBJ2-3; TRBD2 is a possible D gene (5 bases). This CDR3 spans 15 amino acids. Looked up from germline, CDR1 is SGHRS and CDR2 is YFSETQ. The V end was cut by 4 bases, the J end by 7 bases, with 19 bases between. The CDR3 loop is CASSPRRGEENTQYF. As DNA, the CDR3 is TGCGCCAGCAGCCCCCGTCGGGGAGAGGAAAATACGCAGTATTTT.

This clone came up a few times. This chain links TRBV6-1 with TRBJ1-1; 7 nucleotides match TRBD1. The CDR3 sequence is 14 residues long. The V gene's germline CDR1 is MNHNS and CDR2 SASEGT. J was trimmed by 3 bases and V by 6 bases; bases with no gene match: 7. The CDR3 sequence is CASRGQDGYTEAFF. The CDR3 bases are TGTGCCAGCAGAGGACAGGATGGATACACTGAAGCTTTCTTT.

This clone was detected once. The V call is TRBV4-3, the J call TRBJ1-1, with a weak D call TRBD1 (5 bases). Trimming pared 1 base from V and 4 bases from J, leaving 13 bases between. Germline values: CDR1 LGHNA, CDR2 YSLEER. This CDR3 has 15 amino acids. CDR3 bases: TGCGCCAGCAGCCAAGGTGGGGGACGATTCACTGAAGCTTTCTTT. Its protein product is CASSQGGGRFTEAFF.

V and J are TRBV28 and TRBJ1-2, with 7 bases aligning to TRBD1. The CDR3 has 15 residues. V shed 5 bases and J 2 bases; nucleotides not matched to a gene: 8. Germline assignment: CDR1 MDHEN and CDR2 SYDVKM. The CDR3 bases are TGTGCCAGCAGTGTGACCTTGGGACAGAACTATGGCTACACCTTC. This gives the protein CASSVTLGQNYGYTF.

This chain uses TRBV7-9 with TRBJ2-7, with TRBD1 identical over 7 bases. There are 13 residues in the CDR3. J was trimmed by 10 bases and V by 4 bases; bases with no gene match: 10. Germline CDR1 is SEHNR and CDR2 is FQNEAQ (reference sequence). CDR3 sequence reads: CASSSNRQGRQYF. CDR3 in DNA: TGTGCCAGCAGCTCGAACCGACAGGGCAGACAGTACTTC. Using reference TRBV7-9 and TRBJ2-7 for the parts outside the CDR3, the full variable domain is DTGVSQNPRHKITKRGQNVTFRCDPISEHNRLYWYRQTLGQGPEFLTYFQNEAQLEKSRLLSDRFSAERPKGSFSTLEIQRTEQGDSAMYLCASSSNRQGRQYFGPGTRLTVT.

This chain links TRBV27 with TRBJ1-1; D gene unclear. The V gene lost 3 bases and the J gene lost 3 bases, with 14 bases spanning the gap. The CDR3 is made up of 15 amino acids. Germline CDR1 MNHEY, CDR2 SMNVEV (reference sequence). The CDR3 nucleotides read TGTGCCAGCAGTTTTTCCCCTATCGGGGACACTGAAGCTTTCTTT. Its protein is CASSFSPIGDTEAFF.

This clone was seen just once. This chain uses TRBV6-5 with TRBJ2-5; the D call may be TRBD1 or TRBD2 (5 bases each). Trimming cost V 6 bases and J 1 base, with 12 bases left between them. The CDR3 has 14 amino acids. Looked up from germline, CDR1 is MNHEY and CDR2 is SVGAGI. Written as DNA, the CDR3 is TGTGCCAGCAGCCTCGGGGCCAGCCAAGAGACCCAGTACTTC. Amino acids: CASSLGASQETQYF.

V usage is TRBV27 and J usage is TRBJ1-2; 10 positions match TRBD1. The CDR3 contains 16 residues. Germline trimming cut 2 bases from V and 4 bases from J; bases unmatched to any gene: 7. Germline CDR1 reads MNHEY; CDR2 reads SMNVEV (reference sequence). As DNA, the CDR3 is TGTGCCAGCAGTTTACGGGACAGGGGCAGCCCCTATGGCTACACCTTC. Encoded protein: CASSLRDRGSPYGYTF.

The chain has TRBV7-2 and TRBJ1-2, with D possibly matching TRBD1 (6 bases). With 5 bases removed from V and 7 bases from J, the gap between germline ends came to 11 bases. In germline, CDR1 is SGHTA, CDR2 FQGNSA. CDR3 size: 12 residues. The CDR3 loop is CASSPGGGGYTF. The CDR3 DNA reads as TGTGCCAGCAGCCCTGGAGGGGGTGGCTACACCTTC.

This chain connects TRBV25-1 to TRBJ2-7, with a weak D call TRBD2 (5 bases). Germline lookup yields CDR1 MGHDK and CDR2 SYGVNS. Trimming removed 6 bases from V and 4 bases from J, with 13 bases in between. The CDR3 is 13 amino acids. CDR3 in DNA: TGTGCCAGCAGAGGGAGAGCGGTATACGAGCAGTACTTC. It is translated as CASRGRAVYEQYF.